The 22 T cell receptor beta chains in this list originate from one sample, sequenced in a study of blood T cells in healthy people across ages (dated by TCRdb to the mid-2010s). Receptors were amplified or captured by 5' RACE. Sequencer: Illumina HiSeq 2500. A second PCR of about 7 to 12 cycles was performed with a sample-barcoded 5' primer and a J-beta primer mix. Using fastp trimming at Q25 and MiXCR clonotype assembly, TCRdb reanalyzed the public sequencing data and kept in-frame beta chains. All rows with the same CDR3 protein become a single entry with the most common DNA and genes. This sample comprises about 720,000 distinct CDR3 sequences, about 25% of them detected only once. Under 4.5% of the sample belongs to the ten largest clones. The same sample was also used in a study of T cells of mothers and their children.

The sample was blood. These TCRs come from a boy between 10 and 17 years old in good health.

This clonotype was seen only a few times. The chain combines TRBV25-1 with TRBJ2-6; D is possibly TRBD1 (5 bases). This CDR3 spans 17 amino acids. Deletions cut 8 bases from V and 0 bases from J, with 17 bases between. Germline V gene sequence: CDR1 MGHDK, CDR2 SYGVNS. CDR3 in amino acids: CASVPTDTSSGANVLTF. In DNA form, the CDR3 reads TGTGCCAGCGTACCCACGGACACCTCCTCTGGGGCCAACGTCCTGACTTTC.

This clonotype occurred a few times. The CDR3 protein is CASSFRLVIQETQYF. The CDR3, as DNA: TGTGCCAGCAGCTTCCGACTAGTAATCCAAGAGACCCAGTACTTC. This chain uses TRBV5-5 with TRBJ2-5, with D possibly matching TRBD2 (6 bases). Germline CDR1 SGHKS, CDR2 YYEKEE (reference sequence). CDR3 length: 15 residues. Trimming cost V 2 bases and J 1 base, with 12 bases left between them.

This clonotype was seen just once. V gene TRBV30 combines with J gene TRBJ1-4; no definite D call. Germline CDR1 and CDR2: GTSNPN and SVGIG (reference sequence). V gave up 2 bases and J gave up 3 bases, with 19 bases separating them. The length of the CDR3 is 17 residues. CDR3 coding DNA: TGTGCCTGGAGTCCCCCGGGCCCCACTCGGGCTAATGAAAAACTGTTTTTT. It yields the protein CAWSPPGPTRANEKLFF.

There are a few counts of this clonotype. The chain's CDR3 is CASSSRSWNTEAFF. In DNA, the CDR3 is TGTGCCAGCAGTTCCCGGTCCTGGAACACTGAAGCTTTCTTT. V gene TRBV27 combines with J gene TRBJ1-1; D gene uncertain. V gave up 4 bases and J gave up 1 base, with 10 bases separating them. CDR1 and CDR2 from the germline V gene are MNHEY and SMNVEV (reference sequence). The CDR3 is 14 amino acids.

V is TRBV20-1 and J is TRBJ2-5, with D unclear. The J call may be wrong; the DNA end is better matched by TRBJ2-7. The CDR3 runs to 12 residues. The germline V gene encodes CDR1 DFQATT and CDR2 SNEGSKA (reference sequence). The CDR3 sequence: CSAREIAYEQYF. The CDR3 nucleotides read TGCAGTGCTAGAGAAATAGCTTACGAGCAGTACTTC.

V is TRBV10-3 and J is TRBJ2-1; D uncertain. The DNA matches TRBJ2-5 better at its end, which makes the J call doubtful. Germline CDR1 reads ENHRY; CDR2 reads SYGVKD. The CDR3 spans 14 residues. CDR3 sequence: CAISEGQRMETQYF. In DNA form, the CDR3 reads TGTGCCATCAGTGAGGGCCAGAGAATGGAGACCCAGTACTTC.

This clonotype was seen a few times. Here the CDR3 DNA reads TGTGCCAGCAGTTACTCGAGGGTAGCCTCCTACGAGCAGTACTTC. It encodes CASSYSRVASYEQYF. This rearrangement joins TRBV6-2 or TRBV6-3 to TRBJ2-7, with a weak D call TRBD2 (5 bases). Per germline, CDR1 MNHEY and CDR2 SVGEGT. V gave up 0 bases and J gave up 0 bases, with 9 bases separating them. The CDR3 is 15 amino acids.

With regard to this clonotype: The CDR3 does not end in the conserved phenylalanine or tryptophan, so this is likely a read error. The CDR3 protein is CASGYSLDRPNTEAFL. The CDR3 DNA follows: TGTGCCAGCGGTTACTCCCTGGACAGGCCAAACACTGAAGCTTTCCTT. The chain recombines TRBV6-6 with TRBJ1-1, with TRBD1 matching 7 bases. Germline V gene sequence: CDR1 MNHNY, CDR2 SVGAGI (reference sequence). CDR3 size: 16 residues.

The rearrangement links TRBV6-1 to TRBJ2-1, with 8 bases lining up with TRBD2. The J call may be mistaken, given a closer DNA end match to TRBJ2-5. CDR3 length: 15 residues. The germline CDR1 and CDR2 sequences are MNHNS and SASEGT. The CDR3 is CASSAIAGSQETQYF. The CDR3 DNA follows: TGTGCCAGCAGTGCCATAGCGGGATCACAAGAGACCCAGTACTTC.

The chain employs TRBV4-3 and TRBJ2-7; tentative D call: TRBD1 (7 bases). Trimming shortened V by 1 base and J by 2 bases, and 12 bases separated the two germline ends. The length of the CDR3 is 15 residues. The V gene's germline CDR1 is LGHNA and CDR2 YSLEER. CDR3 amino acids: CASSQVQGGTYEQYF. Written as DNA, the CDR3 is TGCGCCAGCAGCCAAGTTCAGGGGGGCACCTACGAGCAGTACTTC.

V gene TRBV7-2 combines with J gene TRBJ2-7; D is perhaps TRBD1 or TRBD2 (6 bases each). Trimming removed 1 base from V and 2 bases from J, with 12 bases in between. CDR1 and CDR2 from the germline V gene are SGHTA and FQGNSA. This CDR3 has 15 residues. The CDR3 sequence: CASSLGGGTPYEQYF. For the CDR3, the DNA is TGTGCCAGCAGCTTAGGAGGGGGGACCCCCTACGAGCAGTACTTC.

In its sample, this clonotype was seen a few times. The CDR3 nucleotides read TGCAGCGTTGAACGGGGACAAGGCTACACCTTC. Amino acids: CSVERGQGYTF. The rearrangement links TRBV29-1 to TRBJ1-2, with D perhaps matching TRBD1 (6 bases). CDR1 is SQVTM, CDR2 ANQGSEA, per germline. V lost 2 bases to trimming and J lost 8 bases, with 9 bases between them. The CDR3 consists of 11 residues.

V gene TRBV7-8 combines with J gene TRBJ2-1, with D maybe TRBD2 (6 bases). CDR1 is SGHVS and CDR2 is FQNEAQ in the germline V gene. Trimming pared 1 base from V and 7 bases from J, leaving 14 bases between. There are 15 residues in the CDR3. CDR3 coding DNA: TGTGCCAGCAGCTTAGGAGGGACTGTCGGGAATGAGCAGTTCTTC. Its translation: CASSLGGTVGNEQFF.

This rearrangement joins TRBV7-8 to TRBJ2-3; 14 positions match TRBD2. Trimming at V came to 5 bases and at J to 5 bases, leaving 6 bases not matched to a gene. Germline V gene lookup returns CDR1 SGHVS and CDR2 FQNEAQ. This CDR3 is built from 16 residues. The CDR3 here is CASSLRLAGGQDTQYF. CDR3 coding DNA: TGTGCCAGCAGCCTCCGACTAGCGGGGGGGCAAGATACGCAGTATTTT.

Of note for this clonotype: The junction differs from germline at one of its ends, possibly a read error. The CDR3 loop is CASSLGATSSYEQYF. CDR3 DNA sequence: TGCGCCAGCAGCTTAGGGGCGACGAGCTCCTACGAGCAGTACTTC. This rearrangement joins TRBV11-2 to TRBJ2-7, with TRBD1 as a possible D gene (5 bases). Germline V gene sequence: CDR1 SGHAT, CDR2 FQNNGV. CDR3 size: 15 residues.

This chain uses TRBV6-2 or TRBV6-3 with TRBJ1-1; TRBD1 aligns across 8 bases. V lost 0 bases to trimming and J lost 3 bases; unmatched junction nucleotides: 6. The CDR3 sequence is 16 residues long. Looked up from germline, CDR1 is MNHEY and CDR2 is SVGEGT. The DNA for the CDR3 is TGTGCCAGCAGTTACTCGGAGGACAGGGAAGACACTGAAGCTTTCTTT. Protein: CASSYSEDREDTEAFF.

The rearrangement links TRBV7-2 to TRBJ2-4; maybe TRBD2 (6 bases). The length of the CDR3 is 15 residues. In germline, CDR1 is SGHTA, CDR2 FQGNSA. Trimming shortened V by 1 base and J by 5 bases, and 12 bases separated the two germline ends. In nucleotides, the CDR3 is TGTGCCAGCAGCTTAGGTCCGCCGGGGGAAAACATTCAGTACTTC. This gives the protein CASSLGPPGENIQYF.

The rearrangement links TRBV7-2 to TRBJ2-4, with D hard to call. Germline loops: CDR1 SGHTA, CDR2 FQGNSA. The CDR3 is made up of 11 amino acids. With 5 bases removed from V and 10 bases from J, the gap between germline ends came to 9 bases. Here the CDR3 reads CASSPGLIQYF. CDR3 nucleotides: TGTGCCAGCAGCCCCGGTTTAATTCAGTACTTC.

This clonotype was counted at least ten times. V gene TRBV6-5 combines with J gene TRBJ2-3; tentatively, D is TRBD2 (6 bases). In germline, CDR1 is MNHEY, CDR2 SVGAGI. V lost 5 bases to trimming and J lost 1 base, with 10 bases between them. The CDR3 is 14 residues long. This chain's CDR3 is CASSLGGRTDTQYF. CDR3 bases: TGTGCCAGCAGTCTCGGGGGACGCACAGATACGCAGTATTTT.

This clonotype came up a few times. The chain employs TRBV25-1 and TRBJ2-1, with 11 nucleotides matching TRBD2. The V gene's germline CDR1 is MGHDK and CDR2 SYGVNS. The CDR3 covers 17 residues. Trimming at V came to 3 bases and at J to 3 bases, leaving 7 bases not matched to a gene. CDR3 residues: CASSDLGLADDYNEQFF. The CDR3 coding sequence is TGTGCCAGCAGTGACCTGGGACTAGCGGACGACTACAATGAGCAGTTCTTC.

In its sample, this clonotype was seen a few times. In DNA, the CDR3 is TGTGCTAGTGGTTTACAGACAGGGAGAACCGGGGAGCTGTTTTTT. This encodes CASGLQTGRTGELFF. This sequence joins TRBV12-5 and TRBJ2-2; 7 bases line up with TRBD1. The ends lost 3 bases at V and 5 bases at J; junction bases unmatched: 6. CDR1 and CDR2 (germline): LGHNT, FRNRAP. The CDR3 loop spans 15 amino acids.

In this sample, this clonotype turned up a few times. This sequence joins TRBV12-3 or TRBV12-4 and TRBJ1-2, with a weak D call TRBD1 (5 bases). V was shortened by 6 bases and J by 6 bases, with 11 bases between the two germline ends. This CDR3 spans 12 amino acids. CDR3 bases: TGTGCCAGCAGCGGGACGGCCCATGGCTACACCTTC. This gives the protein CASSGTAHGYTF.